This TCR beta chain came from a study of CD8 T cells in ankylosing spondylitis. Study-level points and caveats: A TCR beta motif made of under 10 highly homologous variants seemed typical of ankylosing spondylitis blood. Disease-linked clones displayed a CD8+ phenotype and appeared relatively rarely in peripheral blood. In the blood and synovial fluid of reactive arthritis, some motif variants had been previously reported.

V gave up 5 bases and J gave up 3 bases, with 21 bases separating them. The CDR3 has 16 residues. Per the germline V gene, CDR1 is SGHDT and CDR2 is YYEEEE. This clonotype was observed many times. As yet, its antigen is unknown. A quantitative 5'-RACE method, one with molecular barcodes, was used to make TCR beta libraries. Via MiXCR, TCRdb re-called the 5' RACE reads, giving one row per CDR3 protein. Of 450,000 to 550,000 distinct CDR3 sequences detected, 5.3% appear once; the ten largest clones hold under 4.5%. The rearrangement uses TRBV5-6 and TRBJ2-7; TRBD1 might be the D (6 bases). Sequenced sample: blood, either unsorted or a sorted T cell fraction (not recorded which). This receptor was taken from a male donor with ankylosing spondylitis. The CDR3 spells CASSPDKEQGNYEQYF. The DNA of the CDR3 is TGTGCCAGCAGTCCTGATAAGGAACAGGGAAACTACGAGCAGTACTTC.